These 20 T cell receptor beta chains came from one sample sequenced in a study of T cell repertoires in cytomegalovirus infection. These receptors have no known antigen. TCRdb reprocessed the reads with MiXCR, giving one entry per CDR3 protein. The repertoire consists of 200,000 or so distinct CDR3 sequences, with 35% to 40% occurring once and the leading ten covering roughly three fifths. Sequences were derived from CD8+ T cells from cultured PBMCs, sampled from culture after CMV antigen stimulation. The receptors stem from a human donor in good health (CMV status not recorded). Some clones in this sample may be carry-over from other donors' samples.

This chain uses TRBV2 with TRBJ1-1; 8 nucleotides line up with TRBD1. The V segment lost 3 bases and the J segment 4 bases; nucleotides outside the gene matches: 4. Per germline, CDR1 SNHLY and CDR2 FYNNEI. This CDR3 has 14 amino acids. The CDR3 region is CASSEAGGITEAFF. The CDR3 DNA reads as TGTGCCAGCAGTGAGGCAGGGGGCATCACTGAAGCTTTCTTT. The complete variable domain, with remaining parts taken from reference TRBV2 and TRBJ1-1, reads EPEVTQTPSHQVTQMGQEVILRCVPISNHLYFYWYRQILGQKVEFLVSFYNNEISEKSEIFDDQFSVERPDGSNFTLKIRSTKLEDSAMYFCASSEAGGITEAFFGQGTRLTVV.

This clonotype was observed a handful of times. V gene TRBV6-1 combines with J gene TRBJ2-1, with D maybe TRBD2 (5 bases). This CDR3 region has 11 residues. CDR1 and CDR2 (germline): MNHNS, SASEGT. The ends were cut back, 4 bases at V and 7 bases at J, with 5 bases in the middle. CDR3 sequence reads: CASSGGNEQFF. The CDR3 coding sequence is TGTGCCAGCAGTGGAGGGAATGAGCAGTTCTTC.

This rearrangement joins TRBV28 to TRBJ2-3; possibly TRBD1 for D (6 bases). The V end lost 5 bases, the J end lost 0 bases, and 9 bases lay between the germline ends. The V gene's germline CDR1 is MDHEN and CDR2 SYDVKM. The CDR3 length is 14 residues. Here the CDR3 reads CASSGGRSTDTQYF. The DNA of the CDR3 is TGTGCCAGCAGTGGGGGCCGTAGCACAGATACGCAGTATTTT. The entire variable domain, with the rest obtained from reference TRBV28 and TRBJ2-3, is as follows: DVKVTQSSRYLVKRTGEKVFLECVQDMDHENMFWYRQDPGLGLRLIYFSYDVKMKEKGDIPEGYSVSREKKERFSLILESASTNQTSMYLCASSGGRSTDTQYFGPGTRLTVL.

The J gene is TRBJ2-1, the V gene TRBV27; 13 bases line up with TRBD2. CDR1 is MNHEY and CDR2 is SMNVEV in the germline V gene (reference sequence). The CDR3 runs to 15 residues. The J segment lost 7 bases and the V segment lost 3 bases, leaving 3 bases of the junction unmatched. The CDR3, as DNA: TGTGCCAGCAGTTTTCGGACTAGCGGGGGAAATGAGCAGTTCTTC. Its protein product is CASSFRTSGGNEQFF.

The chain uses TRBV6-6 and TRBJ1-1; D possibly corresponds to TRBD1 (5 bases). Trimming took off 2 bases at V and 0 bases at J, with 7 bases between the two ends. There are 14 residues in the CDR3. Germline CDR1 is MNHNY and CDR2 is SVGAGI (reference sequence). CDR3 nucleotides: TGTGCCAGCAGTTACGGACAACTGAACACTGAAGCTTTCTTT. Translating gives CASSYGQLNTEAFF.

This clonotype was seen more than once but under ten times. The chain couples TRBV2 to TRBJ2-2; the D is unclear. Looked up from germline, CDR1 is SNHLY and CDR2 is FYNNEI. The V end was cut by 5 bases, the J end by 4 bases, with 11 bases between. The CDR3 is 14 residues long. CDR3 bases: TGTGCCAGCAGTTCCCGGGCCGCCACCGGGGAGCTGTTTTTT. It specifies CASSSRAATGELFF.

J is TRBJ2-7 and V is TRBV7-9; 7 bases agree with TRBD1. The CDR3 covers 16 residues. Per the germline V gene, CDR1 is SEHNR and CDR2 is FQNEAQ (reference sequence). Trimming at V came to 4 bases and at J to 6 bases, leaving 15 bases not matched to a gene. The CDR3 sequence is CASSSTLRDSIPEQYF. The DNA for the CDR3 is TGTGCCAGCAGCTCGACGCTACGGGACAGCATTCCCGAGCAGTACTTC. Full variable domain (missing parts from reference TRBV7-9 and TRBJ2-7): DTGVSQNPRHKITKRGQNVTFRCDPISEHNRLYWYRQTLGQGPEFLTYFQNEAQLEKSRLLSDRFSAERPKGSFSTLEIQRTEQGDSAMYLCASSSTLRDSIPEQYFGPGTRLTVT.

This clonotype has a handful of counts. This chain links TRBV27 with TRBJ1-5, with 7 positions matching TRBD1. Germline CDR1 is MNHEY and CDR2 is SMNVEV (reference sequence). Unmatched junction bases numbered 8, after V lost 6 bases and J lost 6 bases. The CDR3 length is 14 residues. As DNA, the CDR3 is TGTGCCAGCAGCCGCCAGGGGGATTTTCAGCCCCAGCATTTT. It yields the protein CASSRQGDFQPQHF.

This clonotype has more than one count but fewer than ten. The J gene is TRBJ2-1, the V gene TRBV3-1; D is ambiguous. V was clipped by 4 bases and J by 8 bases, with 12 bases between them. The germline V gene encodes CDR1 LGHDT and CDR2 YNNKEL (reference sequence). The CDR3 length is 13 residues. Written as DNA, the CDR3 is TGTGCCAGCAGCCCAGGAGTAATCGATGAGCAGTTCTTC. It specifies CASSPGVIDEQFF.

The chain employs TRBV25-1 and TRBJ2-7, with 10 bases fitting TRBD2. Germline CDR1 is MGHDK and CDR2 is SYGVNS. J was trimmed by 7 bases and V by 7 bases; bases with no gene match: 4. The CDR3 length is 12 residues. The CDR3 coding sequence is TGTGCCAGCATGGGACTAGCGTGGGAGCAGTACTTC. This codes for CASMGLAWEQYF.

At least ten counts were recorded for this clonotype. This rearrangement joins TRBV11-3 to TRBJ2-2; D is unclear. With 5 bases removed from V and 1 base from J, the gap between germline ends came to 17 bases. Germline V gene lookup returns CDR1 SGHNT and CDR2 YENEEA. The CDR3 is made up of 17 amino acids. This CDR3 is CASSKTAVSGNTGELFF. The CDR3 DNA reads as TGTGCCAGCAGCAAGACTGCCGTTTCCGGGAACACCGGGGAGCTGTTTTTT.

In DNA, the CDR3 is TGTGCCAGCAGCTTCACAGGTGGTGATGAGCAGTTCTTC. It encodes CASSFTGGDEQFF. V usage is TRBV11-2 and J usage is TRBJ2-1, with a possible D match to TRBD1 (5 bases). This CDR3 is built from 13 residues. V lost 3 bases and J lost 8, with 11 bases in between. Per germline, CDR1 SGHAT and CDR2 FQNNGV.

For this clonotype: The CDR3 end shows no conserved phenylalanine or tryptophan, and so a read error is likely. The DNA is left out, because the CDR3 cannot be placed on it with certainty; the CDR3 is given as TCRdb lists it. The genes are TRBV11-2 and TRBJ2-7; the table assigns TRBD2, which was not confirmed against the DNA. The CDR3 spans 13 amino acids, including both terminal residues. The germline gives CDR1 SGHAT, CDR2 FQNNGV. The CDR3: CASSLGSMAGGSY.

This chain uses TRBV6-2 or TRBV6-3 with TRBJ2-2; the D is unclear. The germline gives CDR1 MNHEY, CDR2 SVGEGT. The CDR3 sequence is 13 residues long. Trimming took off 7 bases at V and 0 bases at J, with 6 bases between the two ends. CDR3 sequence (DNA): TGTGCCAGCAAAGACGCGAACACCGGGGAGCTGTTTTTT. Translation: CASKDANTGELFF.

V is TRBV3-1 and J is TRBJ1-1, with a tentative D call TRBD1 (5 bases). Germline values: CDR1 LGHDT, CDR2 YNNKEL (reference sequence). Trimming stripped 8 bases from V and 0 bases from J, with 10 bases between. This CDR3 comprises 13 residues. CDR3 in DNA: TGTGCCAGCCGGGGCTCAATGAACACTGAAGCTTTCTTT. Amino acids: CASRGSMNTEAFF.

The rearrangement links TRBV27 to TRBJ1-5; D is uncertain. The germline V gene has CDR1 MNHEY and CDR2 SMNVEV (reference sequence). Trimming stripped 6 bases from V and 0 bases from J, with 6 bases between. The CDR3 runs to 13 residues. The CDR3 DNA reads TGTGCCAGCAGGGGCTATAGCAATCAGCCCCAGCATTTT. Encoded protein: CASRGYSNQPQHF.

Note on this clonotype: A much larger clone lies a single base off, so this may be a read error. Written as DNA, the CDR3 is TGTGCCAGCAGCTTAGTCACATCCTACAATGAGCAGTTCTTC. Translating it yields CASSLVTSYNEQFF. V gene TRBV7-2 combines with J gene TRBJ2-1; D ambiguous. Germline values: CDR1 SGHTA, CDR2 FQGNSA. The V and J ends lost 1 base and 1 base respectively, with 5 bases between them. This CDR3 has 14 residues.

This rearrangement joins TRBV7-6 to TRBJ1-5; 9 bases are shared with TRBD1. Per the germline V gene, CDR1 is SGHVS and CDR2 is FNYEAQ. V was pared by 6 bases and J by 7 bases, with 7 bases of the junction left unmatched. The CDR3 runs to 14 residues. The CDR3, as DNA: TGTGCCAGCAGTTCTAACAGGGGGCAGCAGCCCCAGCATTTT. Translating gives CASSSNRGQQPQHF.

The chain has TRBV27 and TRBJ2-3, with D perhaps TRBD1 (5 bases). Trimming removed 2 bases at V and 0 bases at J, with 15 bases between. CDR1 and CDR2 from the germline V gene are MNHEY and SMNVEV (reference sequence). The CDR3 covers 17 residues. The CDR3 loop reads CASSLMETVASTDTQYF. The DNA of the CDR3 is TGTGCCAGCAGTTTAATGGAGACAGTTGCTAGCACAGATACGCAGTATTTT.

The V gene is TRBV12-3 or TRBV12-4, the J gene TRBJ1-2; 10 bases are shared with TRBD1. The V gene end was trimmed by 6 bases and the J gene end by 8 bases; junction bases not matched to a gene: 12. The CDR3 covers 15 residues. DNA of the CDR3: TGTGCCAGCAGAGATTCCGGGACAGGGGATACGGGCTACACCTTC. It is translated as CASRDSGTGDTGYTF.